One sample yielded the 8 T cell receptor beta chains listed below, sequenced in a study of cytomegalovirus exposure and HLA in healthy donors. Researchers ran the PCR with 60 Vbeta and 13 Jbeta primers. The protocol was immunoSEQ multiplex PCR, while the TCRdb copy is restricted to in-frame clones and leaves out a portion. The table records about 160,000 clones, about 72% of them present only once. Sequencing was done on a sample of PBMCs. These receptors originate from a male donor in good health and CMV-seronegative.

DNA for the CDR3: TGTGCCAGCAGCTTCACAGACAGGGACTATGGCTACACCTTC. Protein product: CASSFTDRDYGYTF. The chain has TRBV5-6 and TRBJ1-2, with 7 positions matching TRBD1. This CDR3 has 14 amino acids. Per the germline V gene, CDR1 is SGHDT and CDR2 is YYEEEE. J gave up 3 bases and V 2 bases, and 4 bases lay outside the gene matches.

The chain carries TRBV25-1 and TRBJ2-1; possibly TRBD2 for D (6 bases). Trimming removed 5 bases from V and 8 bases from J, with 19 bases in between. In germline, CDR1 is MGHDK, CDR2 SYGVNS. The CDR3 loop spans 15 amino acids. CDR3 sequence: CASSRGLGGRDEQFF. CDR3 DNA sequence: TGTGCCAGCAGTAGAGGACTGGGGGGTAGGGATGAGCAGTTCTTC.

CDR3 sequence (DNA): TGTGCCAGCAAGACAGGGGGGGTTAACTATGGCTACACCTTC. The encoded protein is CASKTGGVNYGYTF. This chain links TRBV6-1 with TRBJ1-2; 9 nucleotides align to TRBD1. With 7 bases clipped from V and 1 base from J, the junction kept 4 bases outside the gene matches. CDR1 MNHNS and CDR2 SASEGT come from the germline V gene. This CDR3 contains 14 residues.

V usage is TRBV18 and J usage is TRBJ1-1; no definite D call. Germline values: CDR1 KGHSH, CDR2 LQKENI. The ends were cut back, 5 bases at V and 4 bases at J, with 11 bases in the middle. The CDR3 has 13 residues. CDR3 nucleotides: TGTGCCAGCTCATTTACAGAAGTCACTGAAGCTTTCTTT. Translation gives CASSFTEVTEAFF.

This clone was recorded once. The chain joins TRBV20-1 to TRBJ1-1; 7 nucleotides align to TRBD1. V gave up 5 bases and J gave up 3 bases; unmatched junction bases: 0. Germline V CDR1 and CDR2: DFQATT, SNEGSKA (reference sequence). CDR3 length: 11 residues. CDR3 loop: CSAGQDTEAFF. The CDR3 region has the DNA TGCAGTGCTGGACAGGACACTGAAGCTTTCTTT.

The CDR3 region has the DNA TGTGCCAGCAGCCTAAACAGGGACACTGAAGCTTTCTTT. The encoded protein is CASSLNRDTEAFF. The chain combines TRBV7-2 with TRBJ1-1, with D possibly matching TRBD1 (6 bases). Deletions cut 5 bases from V and 3 bases from J, with 10 bases between. The CDR3 runs to 13 residues. Per the germline V gene, CDR1 is SGHTA and CDR2 is FQGNSA.

This chain joins TRBV5-3 and TRBJ1-3; D perhaps matches TRBD1 (5 bases). TRBV5-3 is marked as an open reading frame, function uncertain. V lost 4 bases to trimming and J lost 0 bases, with 17 bases between them. CDR3 length equals 17 residues. CDR3 bases: TGTGCCAGAAGCGCGGGACCCTGGAGCAACTCTGGAAACACCATATATTTT. Encoded protein: CARSAGPWSNSGNTIYF.

This chain uses TRBV2 with TRBJ2-3; 14 bases fit TRBD2. V lost 6 bases to trimming and J lost 5 bases; unmatched junction nucleotides: 7. Germline values: CDR1 SNHLY, CDR2 FYNNEI. The CDR3 sequence is 16 residues long. The CDR3 sequence: CASSPTSGGAGDTQYF. In nucleotides, the CDR3 is TGTGCCAGCAGCCCGACTAGCGGGGGGGCCGGAGATACGCAGTATTTT.